These 3 T cell receptor beta chains were sequenced from one sample in a study of CD8 T cells in ankylosing spondylitis. One entry per CDR3 protein, called by TCRdb with MiXCR from the 5' RACE reads. The profile shows about 130,000 distinct CDR3 sequences, about 7% of them singletons. Source material: blood, either unsorted or a sorted T cell fraction (not recorded which). These receptors all come from a male donor with ankylosing spondylitis or in good health (not recorded which).

In this sample, this clonotype turned up many times. The chain uses TRBV18 and TRBJ1-1, with D perhaps TRBD1 (5 bases). Trimming took off 2 bases at V and 1 base at J, with 8 bases between the two ends. This CDR3 has 14 residues. The germline CDR1 and CDR2 sequences are KGHSH and LQKENI. CDR3 sequence: CASSPNDRNTEAFF. The CDR3 DNA is TGTGCCAGCTCACCAAACGACAGGAACACTGAAGCTTTCTTT.

This clonotype showed up many times. The chain carries TRBV6-1 and TRBJ1-5; no definite D call. Trimming stripped 1 base from V and 4 bases from J, with 5 bases between. Per germline, CDR1 MNHNS and CDR2 SASEGT. The CDR3 runs to 13 residues. As DNA, the CDR3 is TGTGCCAGCAGTGAAGGGCGGAATCAGCCCCAGCATTTT. Its translation: CASSEGRNQPQHF.

This clonotype was seen repeatedly, ten times or more. This CDR3 reads CAISDGNLQETQYF. In DNA, the CDR3 is TGTGCCATCAGTGATGGGAATCTCCAAGAGACCCAGTACTTC. The genes are TRBV10-3 and TRBJ2-5, with D uncertain. Germline CDR1 reads ENHRY; CDR2 reads SYGVKD. This CDR3 has 14 residues. Trimming stripped 3 bases from V and 1 base from J, with 9 bases between.